The sequence of this TCR beta chain was determined in a study of T cell changes during pregnancy in multiple sclerosis. Some clones are missing from TCRdb's copy, which holds only in-frame ones; the method was immunoSEQ multiplex PCR. Of 20,000 to 25,000 clones listed, 70% to 90% were seen once; the top ten hold under 1.3%. J was trimmed by 5 bases and V by 6 bases; bases with no gene match: 10. This CDR3 is 17 amino acids long. Germline-derived CDR1 and CDR2 are SNHLY and FYNNEI. The sample in question was CD4+ T cells from peripheral blood mononuclear cells, obtained in the first trimester of pregnancy. The receptor was derived from a female donor in good health, enrolled as a control in a pregnancy study. The chain recombines TRBV2 with TRBJ2-5; 15 nucleotides line up with TRBD2. CDR3 nucleotide sequence: TGTGCCAGCAGGGGGCCGGGACTAGCGGGGGGTGGGGAGACCCAGTACTTC. Amino acids: CASRGPGLAGGGETQYF.